One and the same sample provided the 14 T cell receptor beta chains below, sequenced in a study of monozygotic twins with inflammatory bowel disease. Each CDR3 protein gets one entry in TCRdb, which reprocessed the 5' RACE reads and gives no DNA. Its table records 350,000 to 500,000 distinct CDR3 sequences. Sequenced: blood. The receptor source for this set is a human donor with ulcerative colitis or Crohn's disease, or a healthy co-twin of an affected twin (not recorded which).

V and J are TRBV14 and TRBJ2-7; absent DNA, TCRdb's TRBD1 call cannot be checked. Germline V gene data show CDR1 as SGHDN and CDR2 as FVKESK. The CDR3 extends over 16 amino acids. The CDR3 is CASSPKTGFHSYEQYF.

The chain couples TRBV29-1 to TRBJ2-5. The CDR3 is made up of 12 amino acids. In germline, CDR1 is SQVTM, CDR2 ANQGSEA. The CDR3 spells CSVPRSQETQYF.

The rearrangement links TRBV25-1 to TRBJ1-1; there is no DNA to check the TCRdb D call of TRBD1. The length of the CDR3 is 13 residues. Germline values: CDR1 MGHDK, CDR2 SYGVNS. The CDR3 here is CASRREQGTEAFF.

CDR3 region: CASSPRDSPLHEQYF. V is TRBV18 and J is TRBJ2-7; TCRdb's D gene call, TRBD1, goes unchecked for lack of DNA. The CDR3 extends over 15 amino acids. Looked up from germline, CDR1 is KGHSH and CDR2 is LQKENI. The complete variable domain, with remaining parts taken from reference TRBV18 and TRBJ2-7, reads NAGVMQNPRHLVRRRGQEARLRCSPMKGHSHVYWYRQLPEEGLKFMVYLQKENIIDESGMPKERFSAEFPKEGPSILRIQQVVRGDSAAYFCASSPRDSPLHEQYFGPGTRLTVT.

The rearrangement joins TRBV10-3 to TRBJ2-1; TCRdb gives TRBD2 as the D gene, but with no DNA this cannot be confirmed. Germline-derived CDR1 and CDR2 are ENHRY and SYGVKD. The CDR3 spans 12 residues. The CDR3 loop is CAIRQLGDEQFF.

This CDR3 is CASSLGPGNQPQHF. The V call is TRBV5-1, the J call TRBJ1-5; absent DNA, TCRdb's TRBD1 call cannot be checked. Per germline, CDR1 SGHRS and CDR2 YFSETQ. This CDR3 comprises 14 residues.

CDR3 protein: CATSTGYYEQYF. The V and J genes are TRBV15 and TRBJ2-7. CDR1 and CDR2 from the germline V gene are LNHNV and YYDKDF (reference sequence). The CDR3 length is 12 residues.

This rearrangement joins TRBV18 to TRBJ2-1; the TCRdb D gene call, TRBD2, has no DNA to confirm it. The CDR3 extends over 15 amino acids. Germline CDR1 reads KGHSH; CDR2 reads LQKENI. The CDR3 region is CASSPPSQREGAQFF. The full variable domain, in which reference TRBV18 and TRBJ2-1 provide the parts outside the CDR3, is NAGVMQNPRHLVRRRGQEARLRCSPMKGHSHVYWYRQLPEEGLKFMVYLQKENIIDESGMPKERFSAEFPKEGPSILRIQQVVRGDSAAYFCASSPPSQREGAQFFGPGTRLTVL.

The chain carries TRBV7-2 and TRBJ2-3. The CDR3 spans 14 residues. Per germline, CDR1 SGHTA and CDR2 FQGNSA. The CDR3 here is CASTSGTSTDTQYF.

The V and J genes are TRBV28 and TRBJ1-1. This CDR3 is 12 amino acids long. In germline, CDR1 is MDHEN, CDR2 SYDVKM. This chain's CDR3 is CASRQDGTEAFF.

The gene calls are TRBV7-9 and TRBJ1-2; TCRdb proposes TRBD1, but this gene call is untestable without DNA. The CDR3 extends over 14 amino acids. CDR1 is SEHNR, CDR2 FQNEAQ, per germline (reference sequence). CDR3 region: CASSTGTVVEGYTF.

V usage is TRBV5-1 and J usage is TRBJ2-7; TCRdb gives TRBD1 as the D gene, but with no DNA this cannot be confirmed. The germline V gene encodes CDR1 SGHRS and CDR2 YFSETQ. The CDR3 spans 14 residues. CDR3 in amino acids: CASRSRTGVYEQYF.

V gene TRBV6-1 combines with J gene TRBJ2-7. The V gene's germline CDR1 is MNHNS and CDR2 SASEGT. CDR3 size: 11 residues. CDR3 protein: CASSIVTKQYF.

The gene calls are TRBV19 and TRBJ1-2; TCRdb's D gene call, TRBD1, goes unchecked for lack of DNA. Germline V gives CDR1 LNHDA, CDR2 SQIVND (reference sequence). This CDR3 region has 14 residues. The CDR3 sequence is CASSTDWGNYGYTF. The complete variable domain, with remaining parts taken from reference TRBV19 and TRBJ1-2, reads DGGITQSPKYLFRKEGQNVTLSCEQNLNHDAMYWYRQDPGQGLRLIYYSQIVNDFQKGDIAEGYSVSREKKESFPLTVTSAQKNPTAFYLCASSTDWGNYGYTFGSGTRLTVV.